The 8 T cell receptor beta chains given below trace back to one sample, sequenced in a study of T cell repertoires in cytomegalovirus infection. No antigen has been identified for these receptors. From the reads, TCRdb called clonotypes with MiXCR, one entry per CDR3 protein. The data contain hundreds of thousands of distinct CDR3 sequences, roughly a third of them seen just once; the ten biggest clones take up roughly a sixth. This sample comprised cultured PBMCs, obtained from culture after CMV antigen stimulation. All receptors derive from a human donor in good health (CMV status not recorded). Some clones in this sample may be carry-over from other donors' samples.

This chain links TRBV6-4 with TRBJ2-1; TRBD1 matches at 11 bases. Germline V gives CDR1 MRHNA, CDR2 SNTAGT. V lost 2 bases, J lost 7 bases, and 10 bases stayed unmatched. The CDR3 totals 17 residues. The CDR3 spells CASSDLYRGQGVNEQFF. CDR3 bases: TGTGCCAGCAGTGACCTTTACCGGGGACAGGGGGTAAATGAGCAGTTCTTC.

This clonotype has a count of ten or more. The V gene is TRBV12-3 or TRBV12-4, the J gene TRBJ2-1; D could derive from TRBD1 or TRBD2 (7 bases each). V was trimmed by 5 bases and J by 7 bases, leaving 21 bases between them. This CDR3 spans 16 amino acids. The CDR3 protein is CASSSGDYRGWNEQFF. DNA for the CDR3: TGTGCCAGCAGTAGTGGGGACTACAGGGGTTGGAATGAGCAGTTCTTC.

The V and J genes are TRBV7-8 and TRBJ1-2, with 8 positions matching TRBD1. The CDR3 consists of 15 residues. The germline CDR1 and CDR2 sequences are SGHVS and FQNEAQ. The V and J ends lost 7 bases and 3 bases, in that order; junction bases with no gene match: 10. DNA for the CDR3: TGTGCCAGCACCACGTCACAGGGGGGGGACTATGGCTACACCTTC. It yields the protein CASTTSQGGDYGYTF.

This clonotype came up many times. The gene calls are TRBV12-3 or TRBV12-4 and TRBJ1-1; no reliable D call. The CDR3 sequence is 11 residues long. V shed 7 bases and J shed 0 bases, with 3 bases lying between them. CDR3 in DNA: TGTGCCAGCAAACTGAACACTGAAGCTTTCTTT. It codes for CASKLNTEAFF.

This chain uses TRBV7-2 with TRBJ1-2; 9 bases match TRBD1. CDR1 is SGHTA and CDR2 is FQGNSA in the germline V gene. The CDR3 contains 15 residues. Trimming at V came to 0 bases and at J to 6 bases, leaving 5 bases not matched to a gene. The CDR3 bases are TGTGCCAGCAGCTTAGCACAGGGGGCAGGAGATGGCTACACCTTC. This encodes CASSLAQGAGDGYTF.

The chain joins TRBV7-2 to TRBJ1-2; no clear D. From germline, CDR1 is SGHTA and CDR2 FQGNSA. V was shortened by 2 bases and J by 3 bases, with 10 bases between the two germline ends. CDR3 length equals 14 residues. Written as DNA, the CDR3 is TGTGCCAGCAGCTTACAGGACCGCCACTATGGCTACACCTTC. This translates into CASSLQDRHYGYTF.

This sequence joins TRBV6-6 and TRBJ1-2; the D gene is possibly TRBD1 (5 bases). This CDR3 spans 15 amino acids. Deletions cut 0 bases from V and 5 bases from J, with 13 bases between. Germline V gene sequence: CDR1 MNHNY, CDR2 SVGAGI (reference sequence). CDR3 DNA: TGTGCCAGCAGTTACTCAGTAGGGGTCAAGTATGGCTACACCTTC. Protein product: CASSYSVGVKYGYTF.

A single count supports this clonotype. This sequence joins TRBV4-3 and TRBJ2-2, with 9 bases aligning to TRBD2. The CDR3 is made up of 17 amino acids. J gave up 5 bases and V 3 bases, and 10 bases lay outside the gene matches. The germline CDR1 and CDR2 sequences are LGHNA and YSLEER. As DNA, the CDR3 is TGCGCCAGCAGCCAGACCTATCGCGGGAGGGGTACCGGGGAGCTGTTTTTT. Translated, it gives CASSQTYRGRGTGELFF.